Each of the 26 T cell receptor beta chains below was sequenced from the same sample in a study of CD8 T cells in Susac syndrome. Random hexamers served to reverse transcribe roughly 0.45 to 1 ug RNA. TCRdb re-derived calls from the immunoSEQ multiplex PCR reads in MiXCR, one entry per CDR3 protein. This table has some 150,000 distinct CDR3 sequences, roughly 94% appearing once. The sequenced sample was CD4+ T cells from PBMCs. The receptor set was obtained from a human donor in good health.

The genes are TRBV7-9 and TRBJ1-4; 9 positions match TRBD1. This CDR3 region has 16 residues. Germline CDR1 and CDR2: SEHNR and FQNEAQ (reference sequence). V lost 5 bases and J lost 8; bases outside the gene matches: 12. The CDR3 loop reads CASSPYRDRVTEKLFF. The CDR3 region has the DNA TGTGCCAGCAGCCCGTACAGGGACAGGGTGACCGAAAAACTGTTTTTT.

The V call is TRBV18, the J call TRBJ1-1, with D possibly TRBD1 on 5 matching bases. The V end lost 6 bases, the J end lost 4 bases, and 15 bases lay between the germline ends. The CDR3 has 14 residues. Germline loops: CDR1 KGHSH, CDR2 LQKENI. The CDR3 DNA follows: TGTGCCAGCTCTGCCCAGGGAGAGGGCACTGAAGCTTTCTTT. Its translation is CASSAQGEGTEAFF. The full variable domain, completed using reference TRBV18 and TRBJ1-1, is NAGVMQNPRHLVRRRGQEARLRCSPMKGHSHVYWYRQLPEEGLKFMVYLQKENIIDESGMPKERFSAEFPKEGPSILRIQQVVRGDSAAYFCASSAQGEGTEAFFGQGTRLTVV.

The CDR3 loop is CASSPVWDEQYF. The CDR3 DNA follows: TGTGCCAGCAGCCCGGTTTGGGACGAGCAGTACTTC. V and J are TRBV28 and TRBJ2-7; D remains unclear. Trimming left V 6 bases short and J 5 bases short, with 11 bases between. The CDR3 is 12 residues long. Germline V gene sequence: CDR1 MDHEN, CDR2 SYDVKM.

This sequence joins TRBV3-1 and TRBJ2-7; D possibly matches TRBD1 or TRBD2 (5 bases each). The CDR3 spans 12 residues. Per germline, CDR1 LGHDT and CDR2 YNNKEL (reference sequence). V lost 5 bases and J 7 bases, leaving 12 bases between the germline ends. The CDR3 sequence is CASSGTFREQYF. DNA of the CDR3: TGTGCCAGCAGCGGGACCTTCCGAGAGCAGTACTTC.

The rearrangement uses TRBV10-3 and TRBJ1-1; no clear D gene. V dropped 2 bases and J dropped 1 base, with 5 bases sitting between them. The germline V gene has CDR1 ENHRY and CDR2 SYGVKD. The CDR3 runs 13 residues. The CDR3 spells CAISEGSNTEAFF. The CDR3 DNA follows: TGTGCCATCAGTGAGGGGTCGAACACTGAAGCTTTCTTT.

The CDR3 nucleotides read TGCGCCAGCAGCTTGACGGCGGGCCAAGAGACCCAGTACTTC. It is translated as CASSLTAGQETQYF. The chain uses TRBV5-1 and TRBJ2-5; a possible D gene is TRBD2 (5 bases). The CDR3 loop spans 14 amino acids. CDR1 and CDR2 from the germline V gene are SGHRS and YFSETQ. Trimming removed 1 base from V and 1 base from J, with 8 bases in between.

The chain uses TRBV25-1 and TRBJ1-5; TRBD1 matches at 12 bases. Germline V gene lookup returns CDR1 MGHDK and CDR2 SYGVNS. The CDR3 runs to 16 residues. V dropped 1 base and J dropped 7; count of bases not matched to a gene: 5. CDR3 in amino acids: CASSESGGTGGQPQHF. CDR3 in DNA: TGTGCCAGCAGTGAATCGGGGGGGACAGGGGGCCAGCCCCAGCATTTT.

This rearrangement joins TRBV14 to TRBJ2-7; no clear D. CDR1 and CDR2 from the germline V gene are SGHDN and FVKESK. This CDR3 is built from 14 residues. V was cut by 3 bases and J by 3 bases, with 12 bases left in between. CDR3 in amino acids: CASSHSLIYYEQYF. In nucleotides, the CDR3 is TGTGCCAGCAGCCATTCGTTGATTTACTACGAGCAGTACTTC.

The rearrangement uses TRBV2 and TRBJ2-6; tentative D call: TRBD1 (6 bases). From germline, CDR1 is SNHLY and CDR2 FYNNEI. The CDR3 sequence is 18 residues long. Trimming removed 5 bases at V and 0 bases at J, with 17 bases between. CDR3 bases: TGTGCCAGCAGTCCTACTACCGGACAGTCCTCTGGGGCCAACGTCCTGACTTTC. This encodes CASSPTTGQSSGANVLTF.

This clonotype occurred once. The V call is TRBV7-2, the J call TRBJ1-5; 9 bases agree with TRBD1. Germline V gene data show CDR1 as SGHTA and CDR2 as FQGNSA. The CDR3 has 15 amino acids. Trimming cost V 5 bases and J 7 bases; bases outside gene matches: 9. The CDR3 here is CASSPNRGLGQPQHF. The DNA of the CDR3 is TGTGCCAGCAGCCCGAACAGGGGGCTGGGGCAGCCCCAGCATTTT.

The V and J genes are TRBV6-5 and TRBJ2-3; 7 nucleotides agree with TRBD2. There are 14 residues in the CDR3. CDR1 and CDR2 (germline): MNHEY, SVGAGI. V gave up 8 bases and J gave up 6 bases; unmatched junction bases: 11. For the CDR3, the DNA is TGTGCCAGCGCCCAACCGGGGAGGGGTGATACGCAGTATTTT. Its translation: CASAQPGRGDTQYF.

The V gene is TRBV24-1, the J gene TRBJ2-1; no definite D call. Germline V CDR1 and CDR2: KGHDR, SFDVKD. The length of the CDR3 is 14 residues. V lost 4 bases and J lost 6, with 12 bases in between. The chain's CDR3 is CATSDLSRANEQFF. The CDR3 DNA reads TGTGCCACCAGTGACCTATCTAGAGCCAATGAGCAGTTCTTC.

For the CDR3, the DNA is TGCAGTGCCAGACAATATAGCACAGATACGCAGTATTTT. This translates into CSARQYSTDTQYF. The chain couples TRBV20-1 to TRBJ2-3; D not resolved. V shed 6 bases and J shed 0 bases, with 10 bases lying between them. This CDR3 comprises 13 residues. The germline gives CDR1 DFQATT, CDR2 SNEGSKA (reference sequence).

CDR3 sequence reads: CASTAGANVLTF. For the CDR3, the DNA is TGTGCCAGCACAGCTGGGGCCAACGTCCTGACTTTC. The chain couples TRBV7-2 to TRBJ2-6; D unclear. Germline loops: CDR1 SGHTA, CDR2 FQGNSA. Between the trimmed V and J ends, which lost 7 bases and 2 bases, there was a span of 3 bases. The length of the CDR3 is 12 residues. Variable domain in full (rest from reference TRBV7-2 and TRBJ2-6): GAGVSQSPSNKVTEKGKDVELRCDPISGHTALYWYRQSLGQGLEFLIYFQGNSAPDKSGLPSDRFSAERTGGSVSTLTIQRTQQEDSAVYLCASTAGANVLTFGAGSRLTVL.

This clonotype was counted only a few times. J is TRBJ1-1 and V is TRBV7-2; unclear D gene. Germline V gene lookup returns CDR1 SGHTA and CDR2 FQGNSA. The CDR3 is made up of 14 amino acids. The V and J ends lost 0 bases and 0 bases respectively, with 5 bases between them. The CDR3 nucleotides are TGTGCCAGCAGCTTAGCAGGGATGAACACTGAAGCTTTCTTT. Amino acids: CASSLAGMNTEAFF.

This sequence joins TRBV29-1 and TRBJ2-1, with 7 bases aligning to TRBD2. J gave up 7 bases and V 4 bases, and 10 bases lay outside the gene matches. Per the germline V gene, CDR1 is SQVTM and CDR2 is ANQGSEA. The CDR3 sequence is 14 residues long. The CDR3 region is CSVGRLAADNEQFF. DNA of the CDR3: TGCAGCGTTGGAAGGCTAGCGGCAGATAATGAGCAGTTCTTC.

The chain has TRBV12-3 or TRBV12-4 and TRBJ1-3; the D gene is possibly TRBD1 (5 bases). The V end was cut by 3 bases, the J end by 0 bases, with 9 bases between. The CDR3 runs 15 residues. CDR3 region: CASSFWGSSGNTIYF. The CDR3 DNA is TGTGCCAGCAGTTTTTGGGGCAGCTCTGGAAACACCATATATTTT.

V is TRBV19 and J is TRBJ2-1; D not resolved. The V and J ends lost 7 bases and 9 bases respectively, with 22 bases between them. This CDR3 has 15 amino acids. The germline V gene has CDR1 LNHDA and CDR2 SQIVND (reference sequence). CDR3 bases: TGTGCCAGTACTTCTGTAGGGCTCTTTTTGGGTGAGCAGTTCTTC. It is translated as CASTSVGLFLGEQFF.

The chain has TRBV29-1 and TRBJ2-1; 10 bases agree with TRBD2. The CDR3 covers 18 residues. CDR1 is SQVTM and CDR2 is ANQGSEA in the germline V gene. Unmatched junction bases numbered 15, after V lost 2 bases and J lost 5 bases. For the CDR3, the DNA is TGCAGCGTTGAAAATTTGGCTAGCGGGAGTTTCTTGAACAATGAGCAGTTCTTC. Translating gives CSVENLASGSFLNNEQFF.

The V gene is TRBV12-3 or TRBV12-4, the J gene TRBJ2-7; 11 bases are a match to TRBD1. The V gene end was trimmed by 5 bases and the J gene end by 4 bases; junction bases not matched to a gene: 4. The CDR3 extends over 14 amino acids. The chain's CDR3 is CASSRTGGKYEQYF. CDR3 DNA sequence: TGTGCCAGCAGTAGGACAGGGGGCAAATACGAGCAGTACTTC.

The chain's CDR3 is CASSLDTNSPLHF. In DNA form, the CDR3 reads TGTGCCAGCAGTTTAGATACTAATTCACCCCTCCACTTT. The V call is TRBV12-3 or TRBV12-4, the J call TRBJ1-6; D gene uncertain. The CDR3 has 13 amino acids. The V end was cut by 1 base, the J end by 6 bases, with 4 bases between.

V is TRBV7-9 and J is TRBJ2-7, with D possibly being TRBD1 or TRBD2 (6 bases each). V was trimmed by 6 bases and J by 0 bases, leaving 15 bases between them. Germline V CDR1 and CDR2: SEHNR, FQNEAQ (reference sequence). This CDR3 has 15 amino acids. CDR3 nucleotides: TGTGCCAGCAGTTCCCAAGGGGGGAGCTCCTACGAGCAGTACTTC. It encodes CASSSQGGSSYEQYF.

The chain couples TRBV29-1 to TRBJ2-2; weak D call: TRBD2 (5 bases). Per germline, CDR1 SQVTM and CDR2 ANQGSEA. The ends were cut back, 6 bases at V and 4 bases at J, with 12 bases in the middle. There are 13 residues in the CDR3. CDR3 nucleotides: TGCAGCGTAACAACCCTAGCCACCGGGGAGCTGTTTTTT. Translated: CSVTTLATGELFF.

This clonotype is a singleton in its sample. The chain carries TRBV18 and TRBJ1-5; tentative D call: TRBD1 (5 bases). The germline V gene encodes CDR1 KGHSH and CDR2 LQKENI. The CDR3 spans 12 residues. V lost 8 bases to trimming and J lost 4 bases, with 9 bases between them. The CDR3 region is CASRGTNQPQHF. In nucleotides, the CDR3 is TGTGCCAGCCGAGGGACGAATCAGCCCCAGCATTTT.

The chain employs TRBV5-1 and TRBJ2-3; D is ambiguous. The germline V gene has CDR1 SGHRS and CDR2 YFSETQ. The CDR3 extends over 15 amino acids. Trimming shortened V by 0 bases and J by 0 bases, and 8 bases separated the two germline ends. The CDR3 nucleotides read TGCGCCAGCAGCTTGGTGGGCCTAAGCACAGATACGCAGTATTTT. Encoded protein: CASSLVGLSTDTQYF.

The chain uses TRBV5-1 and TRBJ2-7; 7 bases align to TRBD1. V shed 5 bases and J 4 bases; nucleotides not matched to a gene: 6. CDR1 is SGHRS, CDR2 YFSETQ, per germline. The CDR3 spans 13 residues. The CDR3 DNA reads TGCGCCAGCAGATTAGGGGGCAGGTACGAGCAGTACTTC. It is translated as CASRLGGRYEQYF.